This T cell receptor beta chain came from a study of T cell responses to AZD1222 COVID-19 vaccine. As for the study in general: Researchers grouped second doses given at about 4 or about 12 weeks into one pool.

The CDR3 has 13 residues. The germline gives CDR1 SGHDT, CDR2 YYEEEE. Trimming cost V 2 bases and J 4 bases, with 9 bases left between them. Notes on this clone: As yet, its antigen is unknown.

Repertoires were generated with immunoSEQ multiplex PCR, while TCRdb's copy carries only in-frame clones and drops some. The sample carries some 99,000 clones, roughly 84% recorded once. Overall study findings and caveats: Increases in Spike-specific TCR breadth and depth were seen after two AZD1222 doses. The span of vaccine-associated CD4 TCRs extended across spike, with dominance at 160-218 and 743-854.

This sequence joins TRBV5-6 and TRBJ1-2; perhaps TRBD1 as D (5 bases). This clonotype originated in an adult in good health. This specimen was peripheral blood, taken on day 0 of AZD1222 vaccination. This chain's CDR3 is CASSLGHLYGYTF. The CDR3 DNA reads TGTGCCAGCAGCTTAGGACACCTCTATGGCTACACCTTC.